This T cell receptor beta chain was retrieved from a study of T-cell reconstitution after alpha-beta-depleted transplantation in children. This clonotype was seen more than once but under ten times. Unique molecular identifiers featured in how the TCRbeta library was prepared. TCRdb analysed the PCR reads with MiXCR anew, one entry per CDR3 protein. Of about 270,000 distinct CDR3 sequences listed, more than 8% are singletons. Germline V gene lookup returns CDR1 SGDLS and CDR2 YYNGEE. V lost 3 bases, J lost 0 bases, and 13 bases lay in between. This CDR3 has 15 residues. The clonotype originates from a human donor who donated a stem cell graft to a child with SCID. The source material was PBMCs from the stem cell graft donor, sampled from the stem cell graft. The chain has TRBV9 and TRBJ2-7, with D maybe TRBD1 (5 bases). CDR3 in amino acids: CASSARQGFSYEQYF. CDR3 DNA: TGTGCCAGCAGCGCCCGGCAGGGATTCTCCTACGAGCAGTACTTC.